The next 30 T cell receptor beta chains were all read from a single sample in a study of blood T cell repertoires in COVID-19. Repertoires were generated with immunoSEQ multiplex PCR, while TCRdb's copy carries only in-frame clones and drops some. The data contain tens of thousands of clones, 85% to 90% of them singletons. Sequencing was performed on peripheral blood. The origin of the receptors is a man between 60 and 75 years old with acute or convalescent COVID-19.

This chain joins TRBV12-3 or TRBV12-4 and TRBJ2-5, with D unclear. Trimming took off 10 bases at V and 4 bases at J, with 10 bases between the two ends. CDR3 length equals 11 residues. In nucleotides, the CDR3 is TGTGCCACCTCAACGGGAGAGACCCAGTACTTC. Its protein is CATSTGETQYF.

The V call is TRBV19, the J call TRBJ1-1; D may be TRBD1 (6 bases). V lost 5 bases, J lost 0 bases, and 13 bases lay in between. This CDR3 spans 15 amino acids. CDR1 is LNHDA and CDR2 is SQIVND in the germline V gene (reference sequence). The CDR3 DNA reads TGTGCCAGTAGTCCCAGGGGTCTATTGAACACTGAAGCTTTCTTT. It is translated as CASSPRGLLNTEAFF.

The chain combines TRBV9 with TRBJ2-2, with TRBD1 matching over 10 bases. Germline CDR1 is SGDLS and CDR2 is YYNGEE. Trimming cost V 4 bases and J 7 bases; bases outside gene matches: 10. The CDR3 extends over 16 amino acids. The CDR3 nucleotides are TGTGCCAGCAGCCCGAGACAGGGGGCAAAAATCGGGGAGCTGTTTTTT. It specifies CASSPRQGAKIGELFF. Full variable domain (missing parts from reference TRBV9 and TRBJ2-2): DSGVTQTPKHLITATGQRVTLRCSPRSGDLSVYWYQQSLDQGLQFLIQYYNGEERAKGNILERFSAQQFPDLHSELNLSSLELGDSALYFCASSPRQGAKIGELFFGEGSRLTVL.

The rearrangement joins TRBV28 to TRBJ2-6; 7 bases map to TRBD1. Germline V gene lookup returns CDR1 MDHEN and CDR2 SYDVKM. This CDR3 comprises 18 residues. The V gene end was trimmed by 6 bases and the J gene end by 0 bases; junction bases not matched to a gene: 11. The chain's CDR3 is CASRPPGTVSSGANVLTF. The CDR3, as DNA: TGTGCCAGCAGGCCCCCCGGGACAGTCAGCTCTGGGGCCAACGTCCTGACTTTC.

J is TRBJ2-3 and V is TRBV5-5; D ambiguous. Germline CDR1 is SGHKS and CDR2 is YYEKEE (reference sequence). V was pared by 4 bases and J by 5 bases, with 8 bases between. This CDR3 region has 12 residues. In nucleotides, the CDR3 is TGTGCCAGCAGCCCCCCCCTAGATACGCAGTATTTT. It yields the protein CASSPPLDTQYF.

The chain couples TRBV7-6 to TRBJ2-7; 7 bases match TRBD2. Germline CDR1 reads SGHVS; CDR2 reads FNYEAQ. The CDR3 sequence is 13 residues long. V shed 4 bases and J 6 bases; nucleotides not matched to a gene: 6. Here the CDR3 reads CASSSREGGEQYF. The CDR3 DNA is TGTGCCAGCAGCTCGAGGGAGGGTGGCGAGCAGTACTTC. Full variable domain (missing parts from reference TRBV7-6 and TRBJ2-7): GAGVSQSPRYKVTKRGQDVALRCDPISGHVSLYWYRQALGQGPEFLTYFNYEAQQDKSGLPNDRFSAERPEGSISTLTIQRTEQRDSAMYRCASSSREGGEQYFGPGTRLTVT.

The chain combines TRBV12-3 or TRBV12-4 with TRBJ1-1; D not resolved. This CDR3 contains 12 residues. V was shortened by 6 bases and J by 4 bases, with 9 bases between the two germline ends. The DNA of the CDR3 is TGTGCCAGCAGCCCTTTCGGCACTGAAGCTTTCTTT. Its translation: CASSPFGTEAFF.

This clone occurred a few times. Different DNA sequences within this sample yield the same CDR3. The V call is TRBV3-1 (or the pseudogene TRBV3-2), the J call TRBJ2-7, with D tentatively TRBD2 (5 bases). V was cut by 4 bases and J by 5 bases, with 9 bases left in between. The CDR3 runs to 12 residues. Germline lookup yields CDR1 LGHDT and CDR2 YNNKEL (reference sequence). The CDR3 DNA is TGTGCCAGCAGCCGCCCGGGGAACGAGCAGTACTTC. Translated: CASSRPGNEQYF.

In this sample, this clone turned up a few times. V and J are TRBV7-6 and TRBJ2-5, with 11 bases matching TRBD2. The CDR3 extends over 15 amino acids. Germline loops: CDR1 SGHVS, CDR2 FNYEAQ. Unmatched junction bases numbered 8, after V lost 6 bases and J lost 5 bases. The CDR3 reads CASSAGLAGGETQYF. In nucleotides, the CDR3 is TGTGCCAGCAGTGCCGGACTAGCGGGCGGCGAGACCCAGTACTTC.

The chain has TRBV15 and TRBJ2-7, with D possibly matching TRBD1 (6 bases). There are 15 residues in the CDR3. CDR1 is LNHNV and CDR2 is YYDKDF in the germline V gene (reference sequence). Trimming shortened V by 0 bases and J by 5 bases, and 14 bases separated the two germline ends. The CDR3 DNA is TGTGCCACCAGCAGAGAACAGGGTAGATCCCACGAGCAGTACTTC. It is translated as CATSREQGRSHEQYF.

The chain couples TRBV6-2 or TRBV6-3 to TRBJ1-1; D is unresolved. The CDR3 is 11 amino acids. Germline loops: CDR1 MNHEY, CDR2 SVGEGT. Trimming removed 5 bases from V and 11 bases from J, with 12 bases in between. DNA for the CDR3: TGTGCCAGCAGTCACTTTGGAGGGGCTTTCTTT. As protein: CASSHFGGAFF.

To note about this clone: This sample includes further DNA sequences coding for the same CDR3. The rearrangement uses TRBV5-4 and TRBJ1-1; no firm D call. Trimming stripped 0 bases from V and 2 bases from J, with 5 bases between. This CDR3 spans 13 amino acids. Germline loops: CDR1 SGHNT, CDR2 YYREEE (reference sequence). CDR3 sequence reads: CASSLGRNTEAFF. CDR3 sequence (DNA): TGTGCCAGCAGCTTGGGCAGAAACACTGAAGCTTTCTTT. The complete variable domain, with remaining parts taken from reference TRBV5-4 and TRBJ1-1, reads ETGVTQSPTHLIKTRGQQVTLRCSSQSGHNTVSWYQQALGQGPQFIFQYYREEENGRGNFPPRFSGLQFPNYSSELNVNALELDDSALYLCASSLGRNTEAFFGQGTRLTVV.

With regard to this clone: The same CDR3 arises from other DNA sequences in this sample as well. The rearrangement links TRBV6-5 to TRBJ2-7; TRBD2 matches at 7 bases. Germline CDR1 and CDR2: MNHEY and SVGAGI. The trim removed 2 bases at V and 2 bases at J, leaving 6 bases unmatched. This CDR3 comprises 15 residues. The CDR3 DNA is TGTGCCAGCAGTTACGGATTAGCGGGTCCCTACGAGCAGTACTTC. Residues: CASSYGLAGPYEQYF.

V is TRBV6-6 and J is TRBJ1-5, with 9 bases identical to TRBD1. This CDR3 spans 14 amino acids. V trimming: 6 bases; J trimming: 6 bases; junction bases outside the gene matches: 6. Germline lookup yields CDR1 MNHNY and CDR2 SVGAGI (reference sequence). This chain's CDR3 is CASSWTGVGQPQHF. In nucleotides, the CDR3 is TGTGCCAGCAGCTGGACAGGGGTGGGTCAGCCCCAGCATTTT.

This chain links TRBV5-1 with TRBJ2-1; D not resolved. V lost 1 base to trimming and J lost 9 bases, with 11 bases between them. Germline CDR1 and CDR2: SGHRS and YFSETQ. The CDR3 totals 13 residues. The chain's CDR3 is CASSLRSGGEQFF. The CDR3 bases are TGCGCCAGCAGCTTGCGCTCGGGTGGTGAGCAGTTCTTC.

The chain has TRBV19 and TRBJ2-1; D might be TRBD1 (6 bases). V was shortened by 7 bases and J by 2 bases, with 18 bases between the two germline ends. The CDR3 spans 16 residues. CDR1 is LNHDA and CDR2 is SQIVND in the germline V gene (reference sequence). Written as DNA, the CDR3 is TGTGCCAGTATCGGGACATCTGCGGCAACCTACAATGAGCAGTTCTTC. It codes for CASIGTSAATYNEQFF.

V and J are TRBV3-1 (or the pseudogene TRBV3-2) and TRBJ2-3; possibly TRBD2 for D (5 bases). Germline values: CDR1 LGHDT, CDR2 YNNKEL (reference sequence). The CDR3 runs 17 residues. Between the trimmed V and J ends, which lost 0 bases and 2 bases, there was a span of 15 bases. The chain's CDR3 is CASSQEGVSGFTDTQYF. In DNA, the CDR3 is TGTGCCAGCAGCCAAGAAGGTGTAAGCGGATTCACAGATACGCAGTATTTT.

V gene TRBV30 combines with J gene TRBJ1-6; 7 positions match TRBD1. The CDR3 sequence is 13 residues long. The V gene end was trimmed by 4 bases and the J gene end by 5 bases; junction bases not matched to a gene: 2. CDR1 and CDR2 from the germline V gene are GTSNPN and SVGIG (reference sequence). The CDR3 DNA reads as TGTGCCTGGACGGGACAGAATAATTCACCCCTCCACTTT. It yields the protein CAWTGQNNSPLHF. Looking up the rest from reference TRBV30 and TRBJ1-6 gives the full variable domain: SQTIHQWPATLVQPVGSPLSLECTVEGTSNPNLYWYRQAAGRGLQLLFYSVGIGQISSEVPQNLSASRPQDRQFILSSKKLLLSDSGFYLCAWTGQNNSPLHFGNGTRLTVT.

The CDR3 DNA follows: TGTGCCACCGACGCGGGGGTCGGCGGCTACACCTTC. It is translated as CATDAGVGGYTF. The rearrangement uses TRBV28 and TRBJ1-2, with D maybe TRBD1 (5 bases). This CDR3 has 12 amino acids. Germline V gene sequence: CDR1 MDHEN, CDR2 SYDVKM. V was cut by 10 bases and J by 8 bases, with 17 bases left in between.

J is TRBJ1-5 and V is TRBV5-6, with D possibly matching TRBD1 (5 bases). The germline V and J ends were trimmed by 2 bases and 0 bases, with 9 bases remaining between them. Germline V gene sequence: CDR1 SGHDT, CDR2 YYEEEE. The CDR3 runs 15 residues. Here the CDR3 reads CASSLRGTSNQPQHF. The CDR3 bases are TGTGCCAGCAGCTTACGGGGGACTAGCAATCAGCCCCAGCATTTT.

The V and J genes are TRBV7-3 and TRBJ2-2; perhaps TRBD2 as D (6 bases). V was trimmed by 5 bases and J by 6 bases, leaving 16 bases between them. The length of the CDR3 is 15 residues. Per the germline V gene, CDR1 is SGHTA and CDR2 is FQGTGA. In nucleotides, the CDR3 is TGTGCCAGCAGCCCCGGAGGGGCTAATGCCGGGGAGCTGTTTTTT. It yields the protein CASSPGGANAGELFF.

J is TRBJ1-2 and V is TRBV18; D not resolved. Germline CDR1 is KGHSH and CDR2 is LQKENI. The V gene lost 3 bases and the J gene lost 0 bases, with 11 bases spanning the gap. The CDR3 is made up of 15 amino acids. CDR3 nucleotides: TGTGCCAGCTCACCTCGGCAGGATGCTAACTATGGCTACACCTTC. Amino acids: CASSPRQDANYGYTF.

The V and J genes are TRBV27 and TRBJ1-2; tentatively, D is TRBD1 (6 bases). From germline, CDR1 is MNHEY and CDR2 SMNVEV (reference sequence). V lost 6 bases, J lost 3 bases, and 17 bases lay in between. The CDR3 sequence is 15 residues long. This CDR3 reads CASSPGGGEYYGYTF. In DNA, the CDR3 is TGTGCCAGCAGCCCGGGCGGGGGCGAGTACTATGGCTACACCTTC.

The chain employs TRBV7-2 and TRBJ2-2, with D possibly matching TRBD2 (7 bases). Germline CDR1 SGHTA, CDR2 FQGNSA. Trimming removed 5 bases at V and 1 base at J, with 20 bases between. The CDR3 is made up of 18 amino acids. CDR3 sequence: CASSQPRGAGMNTGELFF. DNA for the CDR3: TGTGCCAGCAGCCAACCCCGGGGGGCTGGTATGAACACCGGGGAGCTGTTTTTT. Combining the CDR3 with reference TRBV7-2 and TRBJ2-2 gives the whole variable domain GAGVSQSPSNKVTEKGKDVELRCDPISGHTALYWYRQSLGQGLEFLIYFQGNSAPDKSGLPSDRFSAERTGGSVSTLTIQRTQQEDSAVYLCASSQPRGAGMNTGELFFGEGSRLTVL.

The chain carries TRBV6-2 or TRBV6-3 and TRBJ1-3; D gene unclear. This CDR3 has 16 residues. V lost 0 bases to trimming and J lost 0 bases, with 9 bases between them. Germline V gives CDR1 MNHEY, CDR2 SVGEGT. The CDR3 here is CASSYSVGLSGNTIYF. DNA of the CDR3: TGTGCCAGCAGTTACTCCGTGGGCCTCTCTGGAAACACCATATATTTT.

A word on this clone: Compared with germline, one end of the junction differs, possibly owing to a read error. This rearrangement joins TRBV6-1 to TRBJ2-7; D might be TRBD1 (6 bases). The germline gives CDR1 MNHNS, CDR2 SASEGT. The CDR3 length is 11 residues. CDR3 nucleotide sequence: TGTGCCAGCAGTGAAAGTTGGAACAGGGACTTC. This translates into CASSESWNRDF.

This chain connects TRBV10-3 to TRBJ2-3; TRBD1 aligns across 10 bases. V shed 10 bases, J shed 1 base, and the junction held 8 bases outside the gene matches. The germline V gene encodes CDR1 ENHRY and CDR2 SYGVKD. The CDR3 is 15 amino acids. Here the CDR3 reads CATALGTGGTDTQYF. The CDR3 region has the DNA TGTGCCACCGCCTTGGGGACAGGGGGCACAGATACGCAGTATTTT.

This clone ranks as medium-sized. The chain uses TRBV6-5 and TRBJ1-2; no clear D gene. Germline-derived CDR1 and CDR2 are MNHEY and SVGAGI. The CDR3 covers 14 residues. Between the trimmed V and J ends, which lost 4 bases and 5 bases, there was a span of 14 bases. The CDR3, as DNA: TGTGCCAGCAGTTTACGGTCCATCGGGTATGGCTACACCTTC. It translates to CASSLRSIGYGYTF.

This chain joins TRBV6-5 and TRBJ2-3; D perhaps matches TRBD2 (5 bases). V lost 9 bases, J lost 5 bases, and 9 bases lay in between. This CDR3 has 11 residues. CDR1 and CDR2 from the germline V gene are MNHEY and SVGAGI. CDR3 sequence: CASSREDTQYF. The CDR3 DNA follows: TGTGCCAGTAGTCGGGAAGATACGCAGTATTTT.

CDR3 nucleotides: TGTGCCAGAGGGACTAGCGGGATAAGGGCCGGGGAGCTGTTTTTT. Translation: CARGTSGIRAGELFF. The rearrangement uses TRBV21-1 and TRBJ2-2; the table's D call, TRBD2, was not checked against the DNA. TRBV21-1 is a recognized pseudogene. This CDR3 contains 15 residues.